These T cell receptor beta chains were read from a single sample in a study of identical twins. TCRdb itself ran the 5' RACE reads through MiXCR, one entry per CDR3 protein. The sample lists around 1.7 million distinct CDR3 sequences, less than 40% occurring once. Material for sequencing was cord blood. These receptor sequences come from a newborn girl in good health. Each CDR3 is given with its conserved first and last residue. The D gene is left open where the match is weak. The size entry is marked missing in some rows and otherwise reads once, few, many or a size class.

TRBV20-1	-	TRBJ1-5	-	CSARSLDGIYSNQPQHF	TGCAGTGCTCGCTCATTGGACGGCATCTATAGCAATCAGCCCCAGCATTTT
TRBV20-1	-	TRBJ2-4	-	CSAPKAGVYIQYF	TGCAGTGCTCCCAAAGCTGGCGTGTACATTCAGTACTTC
TRBV27	few	TRBJ1-2	-	CASSHDSIYGYTF	TGTGCCAGCAGTCACGACAGTATCTATGGCTACACCTTC
TRBV29-1	many	TRBJ2-3	TRBD2	CSVEGTSPPTDTQYF	TGCAGCGTTGAAGGGACTAGTCCGCCCACAGATACGCAGTATTTT
TRBV5-6	-	TRBJ2-5	-	CASSAVRDEQYF	TGTGCCAGCAGCGCCGTGAGAGATGAGCAGTACTTC
TRBV24-1	-	TRBJ2-7	TRBD1	CATSDPGTGYYEQYF	TGTGCCACCAGTGACCCCGGGACAGGATACTACGAGCAGTACTTC
TRBV7-2	-	TRBJ2-2	TRBD2	CASSTGLATGELFF	TGTGCCAGCAGCACTGGACTAGCGACCGGGGAGCTGTTTTTT
TRBV20-1	-	TRBJ2-5	-	CSARNPQGETQYF	TGCAGTGCTAGAAACCCTCAGGGAGAGACCCAGTACTTC
TRBV9	-	TRBJ2-1	TRBD2	CASSVEGLAGDEQFF	TGTGCCAGCAGCGTAGAGGGACTAGCGGGGGATGAGCAGTTCTTC
TRBV20-1	-	TRBJ2-5	TRBD1	CSARFPITGGETQYF	TGCAGTGCTCGATTCCCTATTACAGGGGGGGAGACCCAGTACTTC
TRBV6-6	few	TRBJ2-5	-	CASSYPSLTGQETQYF	TGTGCCAGCAGTTACCCGAGTTTAACGGGTCAAGAGACCCAGTACTTC
TRBV10-3	many	TRBJ2-5	-	CAISDKTGEETQYF	TGTGCCATCAGTGATAAAACGGGTGAAGAGACCCAGTACTTC
TRBV29-1	many	TRBJ2-4	-	CSVILVGAKNIQYF	TGCAGCGTGATACTAGTAGGGGCCAAAAACATTCAGTACTTC
TRBV5-1	-	TRBJ2-1	TRBD2	CASSFDEGGYNEQFF	TGCGCCAGCAGTTTTGATGAGGGAGGGTACAATGAGCAGTTCTTC
TRBV5-1	-	TRBJ2-1	-	CASSLGQGRTSSYNEQFF	TGCGCCAGCAGCTTGGGACAGGGGAGGACTAGCTCCTACAATGAGCAGTTCTTC
TRBV7-2	-	TRBJ2-1	TRBD2	CASSLGRFRNGGASYNEQFF	TGTGCCAGCAGCTTAGGGCGGTTTAGGAACGGGGGGGCTTCCTACAATGAGCAGTTCTTC
TRBV12-3/TRBV12-4	many	TRBJ1-2	-	CASSLTQTNYGYTF	TGTGCCAGCAGCCTGACCCAAACTAACTATGGCTACACCTTC
TRBV20-1	-	TRBJ1-5	TRBD1	CSAATPGGFSNQPQHF	TGCAGTGCCGCCACACCAGGGGGCTTTAGCAATCAGCCCCAGCATTTT
TRBV4-1	few	TRBJ2-1	TRBD2	CASSQVGTSTHNEQFF	TGCGCCAGCAGCCAAGTCGGGACTAGCACCCACAATGAGCAGTTCTTC
TRBV6-1	-	TRBJ1-1	-	CASRVGGNTEAFF	TGTGCCAGCAGAGTGGGGGGGAACACTGAAGCTTTCTTT
TRBV28	-	TRBJ2-3	TRBD2	CASSFPPRLAGGLDTQYF	TGTGCCAGCAGTTTCCCCCCCAGACTAGCGGGAGGTTTAGATACGCAGTATTTT
TRBV28	few	TRBJ2-1	TRBD2	CASSLGGLFAYNEQFF	TGTGCCAGCAGTTTAGGGGGACTATTCGCCTACAATGAGCAGTTCTTC
TRBV20-1	-	TRBJ2-7	-	CSTRVGYEQYF	TGCAGTACTAGAGTAGGCTACGAGCAGTACTTC
TRBV11-2	-	TRBJ2-3	TRBD2	CASSSHPGLAALTDTQYF	TGTGCCAGCAGCTCGCACCCGGGACTAGCGGCTCTCACAGATACGCAGTATTTT
TRBV28	-	TRBJ2-3	-	CASSLYTPVSGTDTQYF	TGTGCCAGCAGTTTATATACCCCAGTTAGCGGCACAGATACGCAGTATTTT
TRBV2	-	TRBJ2-3	-	CASSREITDTQYF	TGTGCCAGCAGCCGAGAGATCACAGATACGCAGTATTTT
TRBV12-3/TRBV12-4	-	TRBJ2-6	TRBD1	CASSFRGHGANVLTF	TGTGCCAGCAGTTTCAGGGGGCACGGGGCCAACGTCCTGACTTTC
TRBV7-9	-	TRBJ1-3	-	CASSAPGLPFSGNTIYF	TGTGCCAGCAGCGCCCCGGGCCTCCCCTTCTCTGGAAACACCATATATTTT
TRBV20-1	-	TRBJ2-1	-	CSARVSTYNEQFF	TGCAGTGCTAGGGTCTCCACGTACAATGAGCAGTTCTTC